The T cell receptor beta chain under discussion was sequenced for a study of post-analysis software for immune sequencing data. The study's findings and limits: Controls showed lower frequencies than patients for roughly five TRBV segments, and TRBV5-6, TRBV5-1 and TRBV20-1 were among these. Significantly lower normalized Chao1 diversity was found in patients with multiple sclerosis relative to controls.

Built from TCR beta cDNA, the libraries had unique molecular identifiers in them. TCRdb called the PCR reads again in MiXCR, with one record for every CDR3 protein. The sample has around 500,000 distinct CDR3 sequences; approximately 34% are singletons. This clonotype was seen only a few times. Its cognate antigen is unknown. CDR3 length: 16 amino acids. V lost 3 bases to trimming and J lost 1 base, with 15 bases between them. Germline V gene lookup returns CDR1 SEHNR and CDR2 FQNEAQ (reference sequence). V and J are TRBV7-9 and TRBJ2-5, with unresolved D. Sequenced: blood. This receptor was taken from a girl under 18 with multiple sclerosis. CDR3 sequence reads: CASSFAVDSGQETQYF. In DNA form, the CDR3 reads TGTGCCAGCAGCTTCGCGGTCGACTCTGGCCAAGAGACCCAGTACTTC.